This is a list of T cell receptor beta chains from one sample in a study of shared clonotypes between healthy human individuals. Sequenced by immunoSEQ multiplex PCR; TCRdb stores in-frame clones only, minus some. The sample holds 2 million to 3 million clones, 93% seen once. The sequencing sample was made of naive CD4+ T cells from PBMCs. These receptors were collected from a man aged 18 to 35 in good health. Some clones in this sample may be carry-over from other donors' samples. CDR3s include the opening cysteine and the closing phenylalanine or tryptophan. D genes are given only for firm matches. Clone size is given for some rows only: seen once, a few or many times, or a class if the clone is expanded.

v_gene	d_gene	len	j_gene	abundance	CDR3nt	CDR3aa
TRBV28	TRBD2	19	TRBJ2-1	-	TGTGCCAGCAGTTTAATCCCCCAAGGCGGGGGGCGACTGTACAATGAGCAGTTCTTC	CASSLIPQGGGRLYNEQFF
TRBV28	-	14	TRBJ1-5	-	TGTGCCAGCAGTCCCCCGGGTAGCAATCAGCCCCAGCATTTT	CASSPPGSNQPQHF
TRBV2	-	14	TRBJ1-2	once	TGTGCCAGCACCCCTCGGTCAGTCAGCTATGGCTACACCTTC	CASTPRSVSYGYTF
TRBV28	-	14	TRBJ2-7	-	TGTGCCAGCAGTGAACAGGGGGGGTCCTACGAGCAGTACTTC	CASSEQGGSYEQYF
TRBV27	TRBD1	15	TRBJ1-5	few	TGTGCCAGCAGTGCCCGACAGGGGGCCCATCAGCCCCAGCATTTT	CASSARQGAHQPQHF
TRBV28	-	14	TRBJ1-1	-	TGTGCCAGCAGTTCGGGGGGCATGAACACTGAAGCTTTCTTT	CASSSGGMNTEAFF
TRBV7-8	-	17	TRBJ2-6	-	TGTGCCAGCAGCTTAGCGTTCGGGGACTCTGGGGCCAACGTCCTGACTTTC	CASSLAFGDSGANVLTF
TRBV27	-	13	TRBJ1-1	few	TGTGCCAGCAGTGCGCAGAAGAACACTGAAGCTTTCTTT	CASSAQKNTEAFF
TRBV10-3	-	15	TRBJ2-7	-	TGTGCCATCAGTTCAGGGGTGGGAGTCCTCTACGAGCAGTACTTC	CAISSGVGVLYEQYF
TRBV10-3	-	13	TRBJ1-1	-	TGTGCCACCCGGTCATTAAAGAACACTGAAGCTTTCTTT	CATRSLKNTEAFF
TRBV7-9	-	15	TRBJ1-3	-	TGTGCCAGCAGCCCGTCCAGGGTTGCGGGAAACACCATATATTTT	CASSPSRVAGNTIYF
TRBV29-1	-	12	TRBJ2-7	-	TGCAGCGTTGAAATCGGTAGTTACGAGCAGTACTTC	CSVEIGSYEQYF
TRBV5-1	-	14	TRBJ2-2	once	TGCGCCAGCAGCTTGGCCGTGTCCACCGGGGAGCTGTTTTTT	CASSLAVSTGELFF
TRBV15	-	15	TRBJ2-1	-	TGTGCCACGGGTAGCGAGGCTTACTCCTACAATGAGCAGTTCTTC	CATGSEAYSYNEQFF
TRBV29-1	TRBD1	14	TRBJ2-1	-	TGCAGCGTTGAGAAGGACAGGGGATACCATGAGCAGTTCTTC	CSVEKDRGYHEQFF
TRBV9	TRBD2	14	TRBJ2-1	-	TGTGCCAGCAGCGACACTAGCGGGTCTGATGAGCAGTTCTTC	CASSDTSGSDEQFF
TRBV5-6	-	17	TRBJ2-1	-	TGTGCCAGCAGCTTGTTCGAGTCGTTAGCGAGAAACAATGAGCAGTTCTTC	CASSLFESLARNNEQFF
TRBV2	TRBD2	14	TRBJ2-1	-	TGTGCCAGCAGTAGGCTAGCGGCCTACAATGAGCAGTTCTTC	CASSRLAAYNEQFF
TRBV7-9	-	13	TRBJ2-2	-	TGTGCCAGCAGCCAAGGCGGCACCGGGGAGCTGTTTTTT	CASSQGGTGELFF
TRBV28	-	12	TRBJ2-3	-	TGTGCCAGTTCCAGAAATTTAGATACGCAGTATTTT	CASSRNLDTQYF
TRBV28	TRBD1	14	TRBJ2-7	-	TGTGCCAGCAGTATACCGGGACAGTCCTACGAGCAGTACTTC	CASSIPGQSYEQYF
TRBV19	TRBD1	17	TRBJ1-5	-	TGTGCCAGTAGTATGGGGACAGGGAGGCGAAGCAATCAGCCCCAGCATTTT	CASSMGTGRRSNQPQHF
TRBV28	TRBD2	16	TRBJ2-1	-	TGTGCCAGCAGCGCCTGGGGGACTAGCGGGAGCAATGAGCAGTTCTTC	CASSAWGTSGSNEQFF
TRBV30	-	14	TRBJ1-5	few	TGTGCCTGGAGTCTTTGGGACGACAATCAGCCCCAGCATTTT	CAWSLWDDNQPQHF
TRBV19	-	15	TRBJ1-1	-	TGTGCCAGTACCTCCCCGAGCGTGAGGAACACTGAAGCTTTCTTT	CASTSPSVRNTEAFF
TRBV19	TRBD1	13	TRBJ2-3	-	TGTGCCAGTCGGGACAGGGGGACCGATACGCAGTATTTT	CASRDRGTDTQYF
TRBV18	-	15	TRBJ1-4	-	TGTGCCAGCTCACCCCCGGGACGGCTTAATGAAAAACTGTTTTTT	CASSPPGRLNEKLFF
TRBV6-6	-	12	TRBJ1-1	-	TGTGCCAGCAGTAAATCGAACACTGAAGCTTTCTTT	CASSKSNTEAFF
TRBV2	-	10	TRBJ2-7	-	TGTGCCAGCAGTGGCAACGAGCAGTACTTC	CASSGNEQYF
TRBV7-8	-	17	TRBJ1-5	-	TGTGCCAGCAGCCATGACCCGGGCAAAACTCGGGATCAGCCCCAGCATTTT	CASSHDPGKTRDQPQHF
TRBV10-3	-	15	TRBJ1-3	-	TGTGCCATCAGTGAGTCCGGGAGCTCTGGAAACACCATATATTTT	CAISESGSSGNTIYF
TRBV18	-	14	TRBJ2-2	-	TGTGCCAGCTCCCCGATAGGGGAGGCCGGGGAGCTGTTTTTT	CASSPIGEAGELFF
TRBV5-4	TRBD1	13	TRBJ1-2	-	TGTGCCAGCAGTCCGGGACAGCGGGATGGCTACACCTTC	CASSPGQRDGYTF
TRBV10-1	TRBD1	14	TRBJ1-1	few	TGCGCCAGCAGTGAAGGGACAGCGAACACTGAAGCTTTCTTT	CASSEGTANTEAFF